The source of this TCR beta chain is a study of T cells in Graves' hyperthyroidism and ophthalmopathy (dated by TCRdb to between 2018 and 2021). Context from the whole study: Peripheral blood samples were taken at the time of initial diagnosis, prior to any treatment. A discovery cohort of about a hundred patients, 43 with Graves' ophthalmopathy and approximately 57 with stable Graves' hyperthyroidism, was used to find distinguishing TCR V-J signatures. For training and testing, the 80 to 100 patients in the discovery cohort were randomly divided in a 7:3 ratio. In addition, the study compared T-cell repertoires in thyroid tissue and in blood from six Graves' hyperthyroidism patients. TCR Vbeta CDR3 sequencing of 130 to 150 peripheral blood samples (roughly 43 ophthalmopathy, approximately 80 hyperthyroidism and approximately 17 progressor patients) is reported in the paper. Whether ophthalmopathy could be predicted prospectively was tested in an independent validation cohort made up of 18 to 20 hyperthyroidism patients plus 17 patients who later progressed to ophthalmopathy. After sampling, hyperthyroidism patients received methimazole starting at 30 mg daily, and ophthalmopathy patients received high-dose intravenous methylprednisolone. Study-wide conclusions, independent of this receptor: Ophthalmopathy was separated from stable hyperthyroidism by a 13 V-J signature model, with approximately 90% sensitivity and approximately 84% specificity obtained in cross-validation and 80%/75% obtained in testing. Sample size was not statistically predetermined, and investigators were not blinded to group allocation. In validation, progression to ophthalmopathy was predicted by the model with 65% to 71% sensitivity and 72% to 85% specificity, a median of 6.5 months before onset. Most expanded thyroid clonotypes (frequency above 0.001) were also detected in blood, a finding suggesting that blood repertoires may reflect thyroid immune responses.

The TCR beta CDR3 regions were amplified from the RNA transcripts. The first round of RT-PCR for the TCR CDR3 was performed with the HTBI primer set and the Qiagen OneStep RT-PCR kit. A second multiplex PCR round built the libraries, followed by size selection and purification. Sequencing of the libraries was done on an Illumina HiSeq2000 using paired-end 100 bp reads. As for the original processing: SOAPnuke was used to process the raw data, with reads discarded if the reads contained adapters or uncalled bases, had a mean Phred below 15, or lacked an exact constant-primer or identifier match. High-quality paired reads were merged using COPE v1.2.5, and each unique nucleotide sequence was defined as a clonotype. Clonotypes were aligned to IMGT TRBV, TRBD and TRBJ reference segments using MiTCR v1.1. The analysis included only V-J combinations with a frequency above 0.0001, which together covered 99% to 99.2% of the repertoires. The TCS score was defined as F50 (clonal expansion) divided by E x V (chaos), with BLOSUM62-based TCRdist calculated between CDR3 peptides within each V-J. Welch's t-statistics and random forest reduced roughly 540 V-J features to 13, which were used in a naive Bayes classifier (R e1071). Clones were called with MiXCR by TCRdb after fastp trimmed the public reads at Q25, and only in-frame beta chains were retained. Each CDR3 protein gets just one entry, which takes the most common genes and DNA from the rows behind it. V and J calls and clone size were set by TCRdb, not the authors. Here the sample has under 300,000 distinct CDR3 sequences; roughly 14% occur a single time. The top ten clones comprise approximately 7.8% of the sample.

This clonotype was seen ten or more times. Its binding antigen is unknown. Nothing much larger sits one base from this clone, and base qualities are not available. Hyperthyroidism patients were aged 18 to 65 years and newly diagnosed, with disease duration of less than 2 months. Exclusion was applied to patients with uncontrolled infections, other autoimmune diseases, pregnancy or lactation. Diagnoses were established on the basis of clinical symptoms, serum thyroxine and TRAb, thyroid ultrasound, and orbital computed tomography. Blood from progressor patients was collected at the time of first diagnosis with hyperthyroidism, before any ophthalmopathy symptoms had appeared. PBMCs were isolated from 7.5 to 10 ml of fresh peripheral blood by Ficoll-Paque density gradient centrifugation. Patients classed as progressors first received a Graves' hyperthyroidism diagnosis and then went on to develop ophthalmopathy during follow-up. Trizol reagent was used to extract total RNA, and RNA quality was then checked on an Agilent 2100 Bioanalyzer.

Sample: blood. The sequence derives from a woman younger than 45 with Graves' hyperthyroidism that later progressed to Graves' ophthalmopathy.

Here the CDR3 is given as CASSLGGLGEQYF. DNA sequence: TGTGCCAGCAGCTTAGGAGGGCTGGGCGAGCAGTACTTC. The rearranged chain carries TRBV11-2 and TRBJ2-7, with TRBD2 tentatively as D gene (5 bases match). Trimming takes 1 base from V and 6 bases from J, and the germline ends sit 10 bases apart. As encoded in the germline V gene, CDR1 is SGHAT while CDR2 is FQNNGV. Reading from cysteine to phenylalanine, the CDR3 counts 13 amino acids. This entry keeps only the CDR3 DNA: 39 bases, framed from base 1.